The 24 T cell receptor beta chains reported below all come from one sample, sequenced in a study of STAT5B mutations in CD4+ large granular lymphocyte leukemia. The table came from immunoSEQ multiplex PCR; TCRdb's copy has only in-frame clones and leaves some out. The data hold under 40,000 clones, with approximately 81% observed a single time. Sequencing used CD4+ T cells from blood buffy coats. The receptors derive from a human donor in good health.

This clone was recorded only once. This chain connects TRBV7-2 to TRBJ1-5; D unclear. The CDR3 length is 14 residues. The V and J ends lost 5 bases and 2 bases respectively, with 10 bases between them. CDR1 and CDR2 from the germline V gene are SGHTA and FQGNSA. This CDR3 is CASSQGGGNQPQHF. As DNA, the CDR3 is TGTGCCAGCAGCCAAGGTGGGGGCAATCAGCCCCAGCATTTT.

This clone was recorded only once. The CDR3 loop is CASSLGDTPGIDEQFF. The CDR3 DNA follows: TGTGCCAGCAGCTTGGGGGACACCCCAGGGATCGATGAGCAGTTCTTC. V usage is TRBV5-8 and J usage is TRBJ2-1; TRBD1 might be the D (6 bases). CDR3 length: 16 amino acids. With 0 bases removed from V and 8 bases from J, the gap between germline ends came to 18 bases. CDR1 SGHTS and CDR2 YDEGEE come from the germline V gene.

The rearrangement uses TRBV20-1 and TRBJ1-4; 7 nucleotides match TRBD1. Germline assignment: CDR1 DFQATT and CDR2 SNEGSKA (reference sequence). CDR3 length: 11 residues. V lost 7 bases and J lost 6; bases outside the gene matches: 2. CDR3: CSGQGDEKLFF. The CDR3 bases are TGCAGTGGACAGGGCGATGAAAAACTGTTTTTT.

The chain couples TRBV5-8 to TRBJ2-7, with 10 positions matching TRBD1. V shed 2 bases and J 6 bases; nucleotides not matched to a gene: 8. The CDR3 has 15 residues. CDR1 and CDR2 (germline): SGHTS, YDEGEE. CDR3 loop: CASSLIGTGASEQYF. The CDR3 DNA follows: TGTGCCAGCAGCTTAATCGGGACAGGGGCGTCCGAGCAGTACTTC.

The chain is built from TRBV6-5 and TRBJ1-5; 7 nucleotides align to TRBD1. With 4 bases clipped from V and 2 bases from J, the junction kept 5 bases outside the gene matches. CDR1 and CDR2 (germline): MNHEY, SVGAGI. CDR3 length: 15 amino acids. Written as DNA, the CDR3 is TGTGCCAGCAGTTCAACCGGGACAGGCAATCAGCCCCAGCATTTT. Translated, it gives CASSSTGTGNQPQHF.

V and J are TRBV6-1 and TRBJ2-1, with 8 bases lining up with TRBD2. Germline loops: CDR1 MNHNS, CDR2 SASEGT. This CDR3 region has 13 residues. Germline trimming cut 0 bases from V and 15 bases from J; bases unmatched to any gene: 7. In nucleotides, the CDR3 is TGTGCCAGCAGTGAAGCGCTTCGGGAGGGTTTGTTCTTC. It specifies CASSEALREGLFF.

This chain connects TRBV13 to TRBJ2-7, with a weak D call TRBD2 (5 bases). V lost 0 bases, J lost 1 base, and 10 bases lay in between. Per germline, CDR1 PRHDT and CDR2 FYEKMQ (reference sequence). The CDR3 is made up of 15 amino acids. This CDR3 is CASSLGLGVSYEQYF. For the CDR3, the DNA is TGTGCCAGCAGCTTAGGCCTCGGGGTGTCCTACGAGCAGTACTTC.

The CDR3 DNA is TGTGCCAGTAGTACAGGTCTTGTAGGAGCCTACTCTGGAAACACCATATATTTT. This encodes CASSTGLVGAYSGNTIYF. The chain is built from TRBV19 and TRBJ1-3; no clear D. The CDR3 contains 18 residues. The V gene's germline CDR1 is LNHDA and CDR2 SQIVND (reference sequence). Trimming stripped 4 bases from V and 0 bases from J, with 19 bases between.

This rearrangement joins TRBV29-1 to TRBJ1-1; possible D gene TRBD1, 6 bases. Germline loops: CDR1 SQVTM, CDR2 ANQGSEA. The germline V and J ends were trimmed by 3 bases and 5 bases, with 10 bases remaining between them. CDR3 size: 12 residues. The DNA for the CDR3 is TGCAGCGTTGAGGGGGCTCGAACTGAAGCTTTCTTT. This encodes CSVEGARTEAFF.

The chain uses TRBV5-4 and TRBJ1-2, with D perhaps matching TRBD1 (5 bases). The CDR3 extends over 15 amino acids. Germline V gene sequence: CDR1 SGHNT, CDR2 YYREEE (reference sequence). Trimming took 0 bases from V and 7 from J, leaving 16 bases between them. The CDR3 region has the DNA TGTGCCAGCAGCTTGGGTCAGGGATCTTTTCGTGGCTACACCTTC. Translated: CASSLGQGSFRGYTF.

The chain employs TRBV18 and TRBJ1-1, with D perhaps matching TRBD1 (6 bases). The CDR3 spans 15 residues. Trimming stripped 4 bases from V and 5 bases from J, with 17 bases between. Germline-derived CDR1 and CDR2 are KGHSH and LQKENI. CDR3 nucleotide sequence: TGTGCCAGCTCACGACCATCGACAGGCCGTACTGAAGCTTTCTTT. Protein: CASSRPSTGRTEAFF.

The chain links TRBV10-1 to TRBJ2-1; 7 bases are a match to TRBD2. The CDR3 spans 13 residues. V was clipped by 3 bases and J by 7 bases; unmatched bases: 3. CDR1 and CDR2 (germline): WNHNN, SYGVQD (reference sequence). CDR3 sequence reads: CASSERRENEQFF. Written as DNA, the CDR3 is TGCGCCAGCAGTGAAAGGCGGGAGAATGAGCAGTTCTTC.

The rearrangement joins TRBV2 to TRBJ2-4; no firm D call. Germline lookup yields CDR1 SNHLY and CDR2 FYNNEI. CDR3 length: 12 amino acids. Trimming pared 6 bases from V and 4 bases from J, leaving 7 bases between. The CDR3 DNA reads TGTGCCAGCAGCGTACATAAAAACATTCAGTACTTC. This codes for CASSVHKNIQYF.

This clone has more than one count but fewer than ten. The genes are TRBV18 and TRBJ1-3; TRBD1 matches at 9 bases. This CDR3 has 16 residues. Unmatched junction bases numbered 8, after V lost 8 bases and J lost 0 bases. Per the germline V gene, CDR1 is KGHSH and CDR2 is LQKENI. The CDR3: CASTGQGTPSGNTIYF. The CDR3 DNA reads TGTGCCAGCACAGGACAGGGGACCCCCTCTGGAAACACCATATATTTT.

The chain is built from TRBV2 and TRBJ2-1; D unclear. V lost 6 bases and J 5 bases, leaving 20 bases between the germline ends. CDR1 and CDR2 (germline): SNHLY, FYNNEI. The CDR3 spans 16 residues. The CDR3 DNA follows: TGTGCCAGCAGGAATGGTAACCTCTTTGTTAACAATGAGCAGTTCTTC. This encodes CASRNGNLFVNNEQFF.

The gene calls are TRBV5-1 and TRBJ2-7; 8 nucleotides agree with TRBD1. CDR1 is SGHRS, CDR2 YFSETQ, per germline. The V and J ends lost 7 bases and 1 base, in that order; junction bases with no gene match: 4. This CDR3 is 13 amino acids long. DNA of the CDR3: TGCGCCAGCGGGACAGGTGATTCCTACGAGCAGTACTTC. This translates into CASGTGDSYEQYF.

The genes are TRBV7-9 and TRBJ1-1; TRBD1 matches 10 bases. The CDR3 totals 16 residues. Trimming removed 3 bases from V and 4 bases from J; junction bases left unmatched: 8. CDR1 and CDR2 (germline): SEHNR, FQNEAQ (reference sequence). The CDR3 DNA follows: TGTGCCAGCAGCTTGGGACAGGGGATGGGAGTCACTGAAGCTTTCTTT. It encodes CASSLGQGMGVTEAFF.

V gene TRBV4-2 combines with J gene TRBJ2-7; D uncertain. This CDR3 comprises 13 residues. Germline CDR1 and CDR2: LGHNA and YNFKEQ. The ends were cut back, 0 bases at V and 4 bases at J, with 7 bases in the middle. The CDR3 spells CASSQDVGYEQYF. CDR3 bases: TGTGCCAGCAGCCAAGATGTGGGTTACGAGCAGTACTTC.

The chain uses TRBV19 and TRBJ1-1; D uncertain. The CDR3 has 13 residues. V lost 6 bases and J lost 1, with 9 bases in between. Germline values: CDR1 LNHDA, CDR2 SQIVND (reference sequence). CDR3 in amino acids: CASSEVGNTEAFF. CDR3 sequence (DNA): TGTGCCAGTAGCGAGGTGGGGAACACTGAAGCTTTCTTT.

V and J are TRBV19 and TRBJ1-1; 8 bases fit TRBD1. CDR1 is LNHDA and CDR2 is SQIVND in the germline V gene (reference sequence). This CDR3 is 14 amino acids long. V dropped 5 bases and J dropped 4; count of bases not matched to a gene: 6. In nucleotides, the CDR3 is TGTGCCAGTAGTCCACAGGGGGGTATCACTGAAGCTTTCTTT. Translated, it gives CASSPQGGITEAFF.

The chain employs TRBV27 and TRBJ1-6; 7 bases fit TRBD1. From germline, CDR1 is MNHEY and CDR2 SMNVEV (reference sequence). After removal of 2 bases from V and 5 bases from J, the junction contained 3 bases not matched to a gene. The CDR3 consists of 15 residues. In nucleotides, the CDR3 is TGTGCCAGCAGTTTAGGGGGACAGAATAATTCACCCCTCCACTTT. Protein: CASSLGGQNNSPLHF.

CDR3 DNA: TGCAGCGTGCTCCGGGACAGGGGCCGCACAGATACGCAGTATTTT. This codes for CSVLRDRGRTDTQYF. The chain recombines TRBV29-1 with TRBJ2-3, with 10 bases aligning to TRBD1. This CDR3 is built from 15 residues. Germline CDR1 and CDR2: SQVTM and ANQGSEA. Unmatched junction bases numbered 7, after V lost 6 bases and J lost 1 base.

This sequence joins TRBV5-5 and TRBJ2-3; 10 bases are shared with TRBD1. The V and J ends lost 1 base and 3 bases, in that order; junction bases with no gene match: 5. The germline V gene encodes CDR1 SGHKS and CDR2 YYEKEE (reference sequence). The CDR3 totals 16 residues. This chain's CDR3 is CASSLTRQGATDTQYF. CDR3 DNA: TGTGCCAGCAGCTTGACGCGACAGGGGGCAACAGATACGCAGTATTTT.

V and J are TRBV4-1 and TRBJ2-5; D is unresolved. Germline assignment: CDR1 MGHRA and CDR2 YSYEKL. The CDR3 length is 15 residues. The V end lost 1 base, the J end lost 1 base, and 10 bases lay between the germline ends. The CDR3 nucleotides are TGCGCCAGCAGCCAAGGGCTGGGATTCCAAGAGACCCAGTACTTC. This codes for CASSQGLGFQETQYF.